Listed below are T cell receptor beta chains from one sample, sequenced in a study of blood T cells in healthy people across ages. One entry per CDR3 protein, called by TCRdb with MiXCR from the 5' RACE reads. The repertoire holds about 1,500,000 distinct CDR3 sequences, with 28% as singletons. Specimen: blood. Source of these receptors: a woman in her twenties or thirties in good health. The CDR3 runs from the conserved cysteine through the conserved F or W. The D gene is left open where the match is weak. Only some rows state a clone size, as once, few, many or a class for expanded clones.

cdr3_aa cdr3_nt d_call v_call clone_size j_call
CASSLKAGELFF TGCGCCAGCAGCTTGAAGGCCGGGGAGCTGTTTTTT - TRBV5-1 - TRBJ2-2
CASREWQEKNGYTF TGCGCCAGCAGGGAGTGGCAGGAGAAGAATGGCTACACCTTC - TRBV10-2 - TRBJ1-2
CAGSRLRGEQFF TGTGCCGGCAGTCGATTACGCGGGGAGCAGTTCTTC - TRBV6-5 - TRBJ2-1
CSAEDRRDEKLFF TGCAGTGCTGAGGACAGGCGGGATGAAAAACTGTTTTTT TRBD1 TRBV20-1 many TRBJ1-4
CSANPRELTYNEQYF TGTAGTGCTAACCCCCGGGAGTTGACCTACAATGAGCAGTACTTC - TRBV20-1 - TRBJ2-7
CASSQRKGTANSYEQYF TGTGCCAGCAGCCAACGTAAGGGGACAGCTAATTCCTACGAGCAGTACTTC TRBD1 TRBV3-1 few TRBJ2-7
CATSDSSGTTVHEQFF TGTGCCACCAGTGATTCCTCCGGGACGACGGTCCATGAGCAGTTCTTC - TRBV24-1 - TRBJ2-1
CASSFRDSNQPQHF TGTGCCAGCAGTTTCCGGGACAGCAATCAGCCCCAGCATTTT - TRBV12-3/TRBV12-4 many TRBJ1-5
CASSQEGTSRYGYTF TGTGCCAGCAGCCAAGAAGGGACCTCCCGCTATGGCTACACCTTC - TRBV3-1 few TRBJ1-2
CASSPSMNTVELFF TGTGCCAGCAGCCCCAGCATGAACACCGTGGAGCTGTTTTTT - TRBV3-1 - TRBJ2-2
CSVSGGAPTAKNIQYF TGCAGTGTTAGCGGGGGGGCACCGACCGCCAAAAACATTCAGTACTTC TRBD2 TRBV20-1 - TRBJ2-4
CASSPAWGRRVDGGANVLTF TGTGCCAGCAGCCCCGCCTGGGGTAGGCGGGTCGACGGCGGGGCCAACGTCCTGACTTTC - TRBV9 many TRBJ2-6
CSARGHAPPESTDTQYF TGCAGTGCTAGAGGTCACGCCCCACCAGAAAGCACAGATACGCAGTATTTT - TRBV20-1 many TRBJ2-3
CASSITSGGALGNEQFF TGTGCCAGCAGCATAACTAGCGGGGGGGCCTTGGGGAATGAGCAGTTCTTC TRBD2 TRBV7-3 - TRBJ2-1
CASSLGGEMNTEAFF TGCGCCAGCAGCTTGGGTGGTGAAATGAACACTGAAGCTTTCTTT - TRBV5-1 - TRBJ1-1
CSATAQGEQYF TGCAGTGCCACCGCCCAGGGCGAGCAGTACTTC - TRBV20-1 few TRBJ2-7
CASSDQGSGELFF TGTGCCAGCAGTGACCAGGGTTCCGGGGAGCTGTTTTTT - TRBV2 - TRBJ2-2
CASRGGTGNTIYF TGTGCCAGCAGAGGAGGAACTGGAAACACCATATATTTT - TRBV6-1 - TRBJ1-3
CASGSRVGEQFF TGTGCTAGTGGTTCTAGGGTGGGGGAGCAGTTCTTC - TRBV12-5 many TRBJ2-1
CASSLIADYTGELFF TGTGCCAGCAGTTTGATTGCTGACTACACCGGGGAGCTGTTTTTT - TRBV12-3/TRBV12-4 - TRBJ2-2
CASSFAEAEAFF TGTGCCAGCAGTTTCGCGGAGGCTGAAGCTTTCTTT - TRBV12-3/TRBV12-4 - TRBJ1-1
CASMDVRGRNEQFF TGTGCCAGCATGGACGTCCGGGGTAGGAATGAGCAGTTCTTC - TRBV7-2 few TRBJ2-1
CASSSGQIYFRETQYF - - TRBV5-5 - TRBJ2-5
CASTWGLQETQYF TGTGCCAGCACCTGGGGTCTCCAAGAGACCCAGTACTTC - TRBV12-3/TRBV12-4 many TRBJ2-5
CASSPDISQPQHF TGTGCCAGCAGCCCTGACATCAGTCAGCCCCAGCATTTT - TRBV5-5 few TRBJ1-5
CASTRSGSIENEQFF TGTGCCAGCACCAGGTCAGGGTCGATAGAAAATGAGCAGTTCTTC - TRBV7-2 few TRBJ2-1
CASSPGGTSPYEQYF TGCGCCAGCAGCCCAGGGGGGACTTCCCCCTACGAGCAGTACTTC - TRBV5-1 - TRBJ2-7
CASSLGALATSTDTQYF TGTGCCAGCAGCTTAGGGGCACTCGCTACTAGCACAGATACGCAGTATTTT - TRBV7-6 - TRBJ2-3
CASSRWTSGGEETQYF TGTGCCAGCAGCCGCTGGACTAGCGGAGGGGAAGAGACCCAGTACTTC TRBD2 TRBV7-6 many TRBJ2-5
CASSQAHSPLHF TGTGCCAGCAGCCAAGCTCATTCACCCCTCCACTTT - TRBV3-1 - TRBJ1-6
CASSFLGGGYNEQFF TGTGCCAGCAGCTTTCTTGGGGGGGGCTACAATGAGCAGTTCTTC TRBD2 TRBV5-6 - TRBJ2-1
CATRQEWKQFF TGTGCCACCCGACAGGAATGGAAGCAGTTCTTC - TRBV2 - TRBJ2-1
CASSRAAGLIDTQYF TGCGCCAGCAGCCGTGCGGCGGGGTTGATAGATACGCAGTATTTT - TRBV4-3 few TRBJ2-3
CASSLDWWQYF TGTGCCAGCAGCTTAGATTGGTGGCAGTACTTC - TRBV11-2 few TRBJ2-5
CGSTTQFRPGQGFRELFF TGTGGCAGCACTACCCAGTTCCGCCCGGGACAGGGATTTCGAGAACTGTTCTTC TRBD1 TRBV6-1 few TRBJ2-1
CSAREIGDEQYF TGCAGTGCTAGAGAAATTGGAGATGAGCAGTACTTC - TRBV20-1 - TRBJ2-7
CASTVSSGRSTDTQYF TGTGCCAGCACCGTTAGTAGCGGGAGGTCGACAGATACGCAGTATTTT TRBD2 TRBV7-8 few TRBJ2-3
CASSFGGTGDNEQYF TGTGCCAGCAGCTTTGGAGGGACAGGGGACAACGAGCAGTACTTC TRBD1 TRBV7-9 few TRBJ2-7
CASSQDPGEKNIQYF TGCGCCAGCAGCCAAGACCCCGGGGAGAAAAACATTCAGTACTTC - TRBV4-1 many TRBJ2-4
CASILSGAPEAFF TGTGCCAGCATCCTCAGCGGGGCGCCTGAAGCTTTCTTT - TRBV12-3/TRBV12-4 - TRBJ1-1
CASSLSGNNQPQHF TGTGCCAGCAGTTTAAGCGGGAACAATCAGCCCCAGCATTTT - TRBV12-3/TRBV12-4 few TRBJ1-5
CASSRDSWANVLTF TGTGCCAGCAGTCGAGATTCGTGGGCCAACGTCCTGACTTTC - TRBV27 few TRBJ2-6
CCARKGYGYTF TGCTGTGCTAGAAAAGGCTATGGCTACACCTTC - TRBV20-1 - TRBJ1-2
CASSLETGSHRELFF TGCGCCAGCAGCTTGGAAACTGGATCACACCGGGAGCTGTTTTTT - TRBV5-1 few TRBJ2-2
CSVLTSGNTYEQYF TGCAGCGTCCTAACTAGCGGGAACACCTACGAGCAGTACTTC TRBD2 TRBV29-1 - TRBJ2-7
CASSEFPPDMQYF TGTGCCAGCAGTGAATTCCCCCCAGATATGCAGTATTTT - TRBV2 once TRBJ2-3
CASSFILRDEKKLFF TGTGCCAGCAGTTTTATACTCCGGGACGAGAAAAAACTGTTTTTT - TRBV28 - TRBJ1-4
CASSPRRDRGSPQHF TGTGCCAGCAGCCCGCGCCGGGACAGGGGGTCGCCCCAGCATTTT TRBD1 TRBV7-2 once TRBJ1-5
CASSDSVDRGTQYF TGCGCCAGCAGTGATTCGGTCGACCGGGGTACGCAGTATTTT - TRBV10-1 - TRBJ2-3
CASSGGGSTGELFF TGTGCCAGCAGTGGGGGAGGAAGCACCGGGGAGCTGTTTTTT - TRBV12-3/TRBV12-4 - TRBJ2-2
CASSRKGAGANVLTF TGTGCCAGCAGCCGAAAAGGAGCTGGGGCCAACGTCCTGACTTTC - TRBV7-2 many TRBJ2-6
CASSLTTSGRGEQYF TGTGCCAGCAGTTTGACGACTAGCGGGAGGGGTGAGCAGTACTTC TRBD2 TRBV6-5 many TRBJ2-7
CASSPAGSNYEQYF TGTGCCAGCTCACCCGCTGGCAGCAATTACGAGCAGTACTTC - TRBV18 - TRBJ2-7